This entry features one T cell receptor (beta chain) sequence. Antigen: not known. Naive CD8 populations comprised CD45RO-negative cells positively selected for CCR7, excluding terminally differentiated effector memory CD45RA+ cells. Sorted-subset replicate PCRs used 150 to 200 ng DNA, 30,000 or so T cell genomes. Assay used: immunoSEQ multiplex PCR; TCRdb lists only in-frame clones, some missing. Of 450,000 to 700,000 clones in the sample, about 95% are singletons; the top ten hold roughly 0.1%. This sample was taken from a study of shared clonotypes between healthy human individuals. Points from the study as a whole: Non-shared clonotypes displayed generation probabilities falling below those of clonotypes present in all four donors.

The source is a woman in her twenties or thirties in good health. The sequenced sample was naive CD8+ T cells sorted from blood.

CDR3 in DNA: TGCGCCAGCAGCCAAGCTGACTTCCTAGCGGGAAGCAATGAGCAGTTCTTC. This translates into CASSQADFLAGSNEQFF. The chain employs TRBV4-1 and TRBJ2-1; 9 bases are a match to TRBD2. Germline V gene sequence: CDR1 MGHRA, CDR2 YSYEKL. The V and J ends lost 1 base and 6 bases, in that order; junction bases with no gene match: 10. This CDR3 is built from 17 residues.